This T cell receptor beta chain came from a study of prognosis after radiotherapy for stage I lung cancer. Amplification of TCR beta CDR3 from genomic DNA used two-round multiplex PCR. The first round of PCR was done with primers that matched each TRBV and TRBJ gene. TCRdb reprocessed the multiplex PCR reads with MiXCR, giving one entry per CDR3 protein. Of about 35,000 distinct CDR3 sequences listed, around 30% are singletons. There are many counts of this clonotype. Deletions cut 4 bases from V and 4 bases from J, with 11 bases between. CDR1 SGHRS and CDR2 YFSETQ come from the germline V gene. The CDR3 loop spans 14 amino acids.

The sequenced sample was PBMCs, obtained before or after stereotactic body radiation therapy (not recorded which). The J gene is TRBJ2-2, the V gene TRBV5-1; tentative D call: TRBD1 (6 bases). This sequence was found in a donor aged 50 or older with non-small cell lung cancer. The DNA of the CDR3 is TGCGCCAGCAGCCGGGACACGGCCACCGGGGAGCTGTTTTTT. Amino acid sequence: CASSRDTATGELFF.